This T cell receptor beta chain emerged from a study of CD8+CD57+ T cells in acquired aplastic anemia. Previously, flow cytometry had revealed CD8+CD57+ cell expansion in the patients chosen for sequencing. None of the patients had been given any therapy when their blood was sampled. Concerning this clonotype: Its matching antigen is unknown.

TCR beta VDJ combinations and CDR3 sequences were profiled from genomic DNA. MiXCR, applied by TCRdb to the reads, yields one record per CDR3 protein. The sample includes hundreds of thousands of distinct CDR3 sequences, approximately 45% of them seen just once. The study's findings and limits: In common between the patients and the controls were around 29 CD8+ CDR3 sequences.

The V and J ends lost 5 bases and 4 bases, in that order; junction bases with no gene match: 19. CDR1 is ENHRY and CDR2 is SYGVKD in the germline V gene. The CDR3 loop spans 19 amino acids. The chain recombines TRBV10-3 with TRBJ2-1; TRBD2 matches at 8 bases. This receptor was identified in a human donor with aplastic anemia. Input material: sorted CD4+, CD8+, or CD8+CD57+ T cells (not recorded which) from PBMCs. The CDR3: CAISWTSSLDLADYNEQFF. DNA of the CDR3: TGTGCCATCAGTTGGACTAGCAGCTTGGACCTAGCGGATTACAATGAGCAGTTCTTC.